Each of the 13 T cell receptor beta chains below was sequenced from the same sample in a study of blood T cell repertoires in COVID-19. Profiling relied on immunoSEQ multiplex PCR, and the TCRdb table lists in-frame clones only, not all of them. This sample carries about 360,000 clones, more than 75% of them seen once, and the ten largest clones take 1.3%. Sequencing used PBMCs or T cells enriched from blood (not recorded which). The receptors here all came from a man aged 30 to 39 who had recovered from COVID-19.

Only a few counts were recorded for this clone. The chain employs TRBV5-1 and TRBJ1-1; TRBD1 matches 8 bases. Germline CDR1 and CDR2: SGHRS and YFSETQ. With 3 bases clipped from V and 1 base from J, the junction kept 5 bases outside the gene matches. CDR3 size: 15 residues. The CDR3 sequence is CASSSQGAENTEAFF. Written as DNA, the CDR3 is TGCGCCAGCAGCTCTCAGGGGGCGGAGAACACTGAAGCTTTCTTT.

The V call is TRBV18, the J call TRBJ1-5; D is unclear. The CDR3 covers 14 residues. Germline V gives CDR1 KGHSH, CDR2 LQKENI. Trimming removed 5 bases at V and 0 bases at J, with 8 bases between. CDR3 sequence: CASSERHSNQPQHF. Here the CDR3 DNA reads TGTGCCAGCTCAGAACGACATAGCAATCAGCCCCAGCATTTT. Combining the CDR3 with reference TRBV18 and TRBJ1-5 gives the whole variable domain NAGVMQNPRHLVRRRGQEARLRCSPMKGHSHVYWYRQLPEEGLKFMVYLQKENIIDESGMPKERFSAEFPKEGPSILRIQQVVRGDSAAYFCASSERHSNQPQHFGDGTRLSIL.

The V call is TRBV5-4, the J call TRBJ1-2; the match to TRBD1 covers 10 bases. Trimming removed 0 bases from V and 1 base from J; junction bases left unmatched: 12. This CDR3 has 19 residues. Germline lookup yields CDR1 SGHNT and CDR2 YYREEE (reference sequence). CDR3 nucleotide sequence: TGTGCCAGCAGCTTGGGGAAGGGACAGGGGACCCGTATTAACTATGGCTACACCTTC. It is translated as CASSLGKGQGTRINYGYTF.

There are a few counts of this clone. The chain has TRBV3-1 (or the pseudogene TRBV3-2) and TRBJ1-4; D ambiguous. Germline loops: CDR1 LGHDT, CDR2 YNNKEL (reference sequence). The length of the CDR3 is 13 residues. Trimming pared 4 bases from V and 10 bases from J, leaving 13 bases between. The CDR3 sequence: CASSLGLGVKLFF. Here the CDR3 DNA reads TGTGCCAGCAGCCTCGGCCTAGGCGTAAAACTGTTTTTT.

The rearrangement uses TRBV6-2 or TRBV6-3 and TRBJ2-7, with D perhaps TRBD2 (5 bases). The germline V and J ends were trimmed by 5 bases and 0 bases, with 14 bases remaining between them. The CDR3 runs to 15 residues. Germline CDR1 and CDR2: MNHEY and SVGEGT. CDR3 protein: CASSPEGWSSYEQYF. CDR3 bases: TGTGCCAGCAGTCCCGAGGGTTGGAGCTCCTACGAGCAGTACTTC.

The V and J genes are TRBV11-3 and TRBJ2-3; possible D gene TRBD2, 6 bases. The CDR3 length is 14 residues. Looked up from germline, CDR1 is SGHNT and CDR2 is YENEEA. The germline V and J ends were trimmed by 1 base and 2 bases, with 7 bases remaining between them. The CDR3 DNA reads TGTGCCAGCAGCTTAGCGGGGGTCACAGATACGCAGTATTTT. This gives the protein CASSLAGVTDTQYF. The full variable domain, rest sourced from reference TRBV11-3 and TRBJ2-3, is EAGVVQSPRYKIIEKKQPVAFWCNPISGHNTLYWYLQNLGQGPELLIRYENEEAVDDSQLPKDRFSAERLKGVDSTLKIQPAELGDSAVYLCASSLAGVTDTQYFGPGTRLTVL.

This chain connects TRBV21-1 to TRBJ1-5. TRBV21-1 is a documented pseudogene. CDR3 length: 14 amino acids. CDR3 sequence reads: CASSPRRESQPQHF. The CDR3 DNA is TGTGCCAGCAGCCCTCGGCGGGAATCTCAGCCCCAGCATTTT.

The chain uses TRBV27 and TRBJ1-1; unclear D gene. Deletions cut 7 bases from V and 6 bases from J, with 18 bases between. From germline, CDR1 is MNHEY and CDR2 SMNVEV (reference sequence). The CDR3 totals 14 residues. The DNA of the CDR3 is TGTGCCAGCACGAGGACCGGGGTTTGGTCTGAAGCTTTCTTT. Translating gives CASTRTGVWSEAFF.

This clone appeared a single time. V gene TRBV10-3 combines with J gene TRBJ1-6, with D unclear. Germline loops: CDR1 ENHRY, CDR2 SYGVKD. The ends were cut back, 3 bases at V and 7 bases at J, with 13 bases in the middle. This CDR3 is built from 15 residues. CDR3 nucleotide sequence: TGTGCCATCAGTGATCGGGTATCGGGAAATTCACCCCTCCACTTT. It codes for CAISDRVSGNSPLHF.

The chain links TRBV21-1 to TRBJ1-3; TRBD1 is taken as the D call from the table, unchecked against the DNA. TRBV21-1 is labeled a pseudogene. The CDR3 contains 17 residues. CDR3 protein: CASTRPGQGLSGNTIYF. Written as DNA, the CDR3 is TGTGCCAGCACCAGACCGGGACAGGGGCTCTCTGGAAACACCATATATTTT.

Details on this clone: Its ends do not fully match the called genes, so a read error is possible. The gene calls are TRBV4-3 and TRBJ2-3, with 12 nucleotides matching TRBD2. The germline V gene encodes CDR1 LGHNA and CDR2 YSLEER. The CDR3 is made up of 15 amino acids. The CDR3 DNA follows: TGCGCCAGCAGCCAAACTAGCGGGGGGAGAGATCCGCAGTATTTT. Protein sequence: CASSQTSGGRDPQYF.

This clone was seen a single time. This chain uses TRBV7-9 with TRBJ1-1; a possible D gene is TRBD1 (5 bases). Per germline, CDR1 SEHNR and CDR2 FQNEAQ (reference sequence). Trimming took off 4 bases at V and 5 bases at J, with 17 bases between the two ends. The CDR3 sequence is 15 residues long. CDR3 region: CASSSAPGGGTEAFF. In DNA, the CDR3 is TGTGCCAGCAGCTCCGCCCCCGGGGGGGGGACTGAAGCTTTCTTT.

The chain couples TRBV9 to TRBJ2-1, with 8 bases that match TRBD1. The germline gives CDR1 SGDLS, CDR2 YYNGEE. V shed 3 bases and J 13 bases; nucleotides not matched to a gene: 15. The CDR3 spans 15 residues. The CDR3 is CASSARTGTGLPQFF. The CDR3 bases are TGTGCCAGCAGCGCCAGGACAGGGACGGGCCTTCCCCAGTTCTTC.